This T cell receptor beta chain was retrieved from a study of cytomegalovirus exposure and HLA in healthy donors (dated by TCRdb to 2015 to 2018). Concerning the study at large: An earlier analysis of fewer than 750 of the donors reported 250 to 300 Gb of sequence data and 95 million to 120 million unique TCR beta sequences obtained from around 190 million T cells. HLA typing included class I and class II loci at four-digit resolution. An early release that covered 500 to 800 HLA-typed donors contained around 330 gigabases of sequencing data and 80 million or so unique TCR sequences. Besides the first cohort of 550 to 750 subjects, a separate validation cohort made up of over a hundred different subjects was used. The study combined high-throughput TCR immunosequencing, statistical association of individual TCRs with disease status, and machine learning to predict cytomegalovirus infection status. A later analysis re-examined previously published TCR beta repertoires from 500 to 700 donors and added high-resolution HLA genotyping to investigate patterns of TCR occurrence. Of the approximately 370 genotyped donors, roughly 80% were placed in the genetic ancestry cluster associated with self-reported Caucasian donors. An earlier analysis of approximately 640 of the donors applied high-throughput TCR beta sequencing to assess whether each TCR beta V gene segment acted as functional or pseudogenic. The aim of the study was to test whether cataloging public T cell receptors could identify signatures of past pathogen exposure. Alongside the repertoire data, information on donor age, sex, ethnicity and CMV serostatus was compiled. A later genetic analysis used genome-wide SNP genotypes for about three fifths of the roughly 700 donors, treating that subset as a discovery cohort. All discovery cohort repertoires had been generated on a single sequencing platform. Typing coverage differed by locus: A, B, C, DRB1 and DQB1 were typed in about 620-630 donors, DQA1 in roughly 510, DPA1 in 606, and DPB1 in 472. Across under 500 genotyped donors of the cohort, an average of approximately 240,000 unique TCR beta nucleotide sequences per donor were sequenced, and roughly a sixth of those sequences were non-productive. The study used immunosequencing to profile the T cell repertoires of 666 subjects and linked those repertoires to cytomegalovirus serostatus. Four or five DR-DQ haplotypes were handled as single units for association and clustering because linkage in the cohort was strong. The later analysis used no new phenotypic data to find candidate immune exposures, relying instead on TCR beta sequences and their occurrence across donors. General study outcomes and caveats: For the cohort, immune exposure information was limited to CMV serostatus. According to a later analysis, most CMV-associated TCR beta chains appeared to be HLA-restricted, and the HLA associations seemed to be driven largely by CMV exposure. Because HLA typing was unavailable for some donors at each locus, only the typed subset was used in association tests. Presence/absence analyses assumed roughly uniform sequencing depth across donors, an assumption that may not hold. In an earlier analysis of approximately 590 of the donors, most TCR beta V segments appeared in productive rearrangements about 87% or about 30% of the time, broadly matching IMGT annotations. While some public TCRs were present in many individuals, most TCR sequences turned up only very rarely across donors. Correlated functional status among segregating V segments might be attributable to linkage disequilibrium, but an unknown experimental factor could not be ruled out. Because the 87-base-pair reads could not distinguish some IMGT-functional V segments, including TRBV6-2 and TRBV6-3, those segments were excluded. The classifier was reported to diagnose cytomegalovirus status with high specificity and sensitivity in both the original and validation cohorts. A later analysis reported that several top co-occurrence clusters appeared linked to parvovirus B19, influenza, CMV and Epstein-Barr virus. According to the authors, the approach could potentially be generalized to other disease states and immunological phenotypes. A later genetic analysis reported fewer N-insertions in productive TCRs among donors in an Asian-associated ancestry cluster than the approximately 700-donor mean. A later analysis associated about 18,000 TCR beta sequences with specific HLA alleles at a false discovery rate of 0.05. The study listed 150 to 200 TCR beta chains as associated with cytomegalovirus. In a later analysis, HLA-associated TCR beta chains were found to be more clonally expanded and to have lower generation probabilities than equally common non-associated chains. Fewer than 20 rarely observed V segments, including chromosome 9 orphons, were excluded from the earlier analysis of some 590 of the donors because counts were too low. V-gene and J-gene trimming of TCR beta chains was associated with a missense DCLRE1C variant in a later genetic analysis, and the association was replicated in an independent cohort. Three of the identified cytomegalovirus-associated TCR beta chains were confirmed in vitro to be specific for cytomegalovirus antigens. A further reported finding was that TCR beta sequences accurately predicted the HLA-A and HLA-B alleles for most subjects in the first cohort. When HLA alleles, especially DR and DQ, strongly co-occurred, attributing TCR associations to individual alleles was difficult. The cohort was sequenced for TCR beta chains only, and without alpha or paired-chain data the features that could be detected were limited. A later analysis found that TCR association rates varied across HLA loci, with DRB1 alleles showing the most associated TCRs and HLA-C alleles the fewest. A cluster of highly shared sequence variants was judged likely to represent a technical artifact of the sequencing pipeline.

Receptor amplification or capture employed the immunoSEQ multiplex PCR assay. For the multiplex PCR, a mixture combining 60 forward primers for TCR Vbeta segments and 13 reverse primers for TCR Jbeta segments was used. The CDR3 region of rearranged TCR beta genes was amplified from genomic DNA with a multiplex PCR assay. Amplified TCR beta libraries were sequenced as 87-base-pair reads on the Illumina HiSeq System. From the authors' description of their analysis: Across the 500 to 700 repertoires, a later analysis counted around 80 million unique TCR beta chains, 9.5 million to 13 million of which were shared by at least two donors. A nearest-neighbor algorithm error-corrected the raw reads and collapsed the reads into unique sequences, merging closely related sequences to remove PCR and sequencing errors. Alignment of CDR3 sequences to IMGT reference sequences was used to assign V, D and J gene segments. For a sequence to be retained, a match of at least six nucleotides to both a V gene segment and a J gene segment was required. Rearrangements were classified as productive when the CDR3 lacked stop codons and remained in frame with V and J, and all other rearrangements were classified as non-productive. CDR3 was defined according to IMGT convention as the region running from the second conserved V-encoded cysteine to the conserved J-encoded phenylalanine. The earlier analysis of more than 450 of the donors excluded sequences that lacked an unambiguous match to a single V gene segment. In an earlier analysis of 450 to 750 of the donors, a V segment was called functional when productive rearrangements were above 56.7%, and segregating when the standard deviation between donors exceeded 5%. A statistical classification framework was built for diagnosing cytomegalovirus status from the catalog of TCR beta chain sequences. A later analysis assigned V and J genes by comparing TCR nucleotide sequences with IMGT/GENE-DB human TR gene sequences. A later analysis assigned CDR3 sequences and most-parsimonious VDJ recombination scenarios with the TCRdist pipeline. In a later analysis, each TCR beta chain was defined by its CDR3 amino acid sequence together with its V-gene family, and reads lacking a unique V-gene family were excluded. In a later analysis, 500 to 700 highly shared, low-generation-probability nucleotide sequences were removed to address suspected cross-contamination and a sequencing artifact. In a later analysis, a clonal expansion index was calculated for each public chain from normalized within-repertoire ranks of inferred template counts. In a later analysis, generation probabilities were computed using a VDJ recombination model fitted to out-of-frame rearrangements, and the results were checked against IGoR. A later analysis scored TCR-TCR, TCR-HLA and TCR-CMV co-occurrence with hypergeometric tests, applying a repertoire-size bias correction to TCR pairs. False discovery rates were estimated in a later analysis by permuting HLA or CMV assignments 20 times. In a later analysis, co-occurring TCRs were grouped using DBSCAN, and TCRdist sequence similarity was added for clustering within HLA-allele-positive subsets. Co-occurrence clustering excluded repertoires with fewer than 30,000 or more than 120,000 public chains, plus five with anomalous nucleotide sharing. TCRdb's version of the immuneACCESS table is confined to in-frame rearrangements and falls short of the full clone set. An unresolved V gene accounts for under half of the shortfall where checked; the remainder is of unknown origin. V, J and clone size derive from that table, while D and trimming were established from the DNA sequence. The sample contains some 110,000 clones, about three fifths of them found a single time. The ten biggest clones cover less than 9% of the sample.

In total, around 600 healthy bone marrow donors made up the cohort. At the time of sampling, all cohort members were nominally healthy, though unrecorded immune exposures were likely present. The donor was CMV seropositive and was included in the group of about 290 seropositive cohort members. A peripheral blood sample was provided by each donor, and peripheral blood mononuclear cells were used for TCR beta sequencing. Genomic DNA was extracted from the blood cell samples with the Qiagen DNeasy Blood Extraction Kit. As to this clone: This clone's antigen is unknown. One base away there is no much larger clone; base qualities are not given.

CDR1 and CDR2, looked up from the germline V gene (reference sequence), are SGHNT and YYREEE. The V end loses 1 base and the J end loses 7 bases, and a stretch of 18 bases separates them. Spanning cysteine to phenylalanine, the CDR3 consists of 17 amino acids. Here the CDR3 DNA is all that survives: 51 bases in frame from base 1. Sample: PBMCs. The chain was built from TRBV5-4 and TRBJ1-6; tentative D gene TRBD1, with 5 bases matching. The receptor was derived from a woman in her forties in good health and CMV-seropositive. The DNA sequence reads TGTGCCAGCAGCTTGTTCCTCCCCCAGGGTTACAATTCACCCCTCCACTTT. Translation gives CASSLFLPQGYNSPLHF.